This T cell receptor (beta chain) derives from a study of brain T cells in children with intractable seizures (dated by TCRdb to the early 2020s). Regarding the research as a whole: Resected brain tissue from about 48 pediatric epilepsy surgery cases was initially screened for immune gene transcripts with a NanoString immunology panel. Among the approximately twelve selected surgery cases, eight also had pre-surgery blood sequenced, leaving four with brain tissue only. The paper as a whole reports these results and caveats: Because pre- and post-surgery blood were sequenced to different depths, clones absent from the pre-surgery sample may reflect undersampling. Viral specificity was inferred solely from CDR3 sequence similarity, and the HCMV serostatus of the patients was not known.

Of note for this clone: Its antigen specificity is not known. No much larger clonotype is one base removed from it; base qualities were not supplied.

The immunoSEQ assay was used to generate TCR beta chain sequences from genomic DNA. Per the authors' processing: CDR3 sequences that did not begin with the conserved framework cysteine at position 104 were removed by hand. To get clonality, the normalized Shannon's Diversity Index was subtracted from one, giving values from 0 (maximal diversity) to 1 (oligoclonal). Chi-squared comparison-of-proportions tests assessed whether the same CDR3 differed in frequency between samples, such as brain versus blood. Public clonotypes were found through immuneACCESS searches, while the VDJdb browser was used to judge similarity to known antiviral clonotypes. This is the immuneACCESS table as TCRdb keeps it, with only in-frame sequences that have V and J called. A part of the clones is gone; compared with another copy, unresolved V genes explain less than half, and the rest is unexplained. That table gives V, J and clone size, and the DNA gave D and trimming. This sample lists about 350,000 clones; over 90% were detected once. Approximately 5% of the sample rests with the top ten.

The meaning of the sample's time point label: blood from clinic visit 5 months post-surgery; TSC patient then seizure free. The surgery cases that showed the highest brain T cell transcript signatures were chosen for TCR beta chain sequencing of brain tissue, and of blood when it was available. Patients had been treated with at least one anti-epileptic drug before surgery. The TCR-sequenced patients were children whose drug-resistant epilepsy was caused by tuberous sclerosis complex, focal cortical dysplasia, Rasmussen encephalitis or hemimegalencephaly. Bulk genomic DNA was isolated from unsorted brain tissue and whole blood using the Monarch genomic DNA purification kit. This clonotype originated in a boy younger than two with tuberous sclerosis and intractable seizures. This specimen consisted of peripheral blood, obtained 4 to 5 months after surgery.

The DNA is TGCAGTGCTAGTCCCGGGACAGGGAGCTCCTACGAGCAGTACTTC. The encoded protein is CSASPGTGSSYEQYF. The V and J segments used are TRBV20-1 and TRBJ2-7; 9 nucleotides in the junction match TRBD1. There are 15 amino acids in the CDR3, from cysteine to phenylalanine inclusive. Only CDR3 DNA remains: 45 bases, in frame from the first base. CDR1 and CDR2, per the germline V gene (reference sequence), are DFQATT and SNEGSKA. Trimmed from V: 3 bases; trimmed from J: 0 bases; junction bases lacking a gene match: 6.